Shown below are 3 T cell receptor beta chains from a single sample sequenced in a study of response to subunit inactivated influenza vaccine. MiXCR, run by TCRdb on the RT-PCR reads, gives a single entry per CDR3 protein. The data hold over 150,000 distinct CDR3 sequences, with approximately 8.7% observed a single time. The input for sequencing was non-naive T cells sorted from PBMCs, taken on the day of vaccination. Receptor source: a man over 45 who received an inactivated influenza vaccine.

This clonotype was recorded a few times. The rearrangement joins TRBV20-1 to TRBJ1-1, with D possibly TRBD1 on 5 matching bases. Germline V gene sequence: CDR1 DFQATT, CDR2 SNEGSKA (reference sequence). Trimming took 1 base from V and 0 from J, leaving 9 bases between them. The CDR3 has 14 residues. The CDR3 DNA reads as TGCAGTGCTAGAGGCGGGGGGATGAACACTGAAGCTTTCTTT. Encoded protein: CSARGGGMNTEAFF.

This clonotype came up a few times. The chain joins TRBV6-5 to TRBJ2-5, with TRBD1 matching over 10 bases. J lost 2 bases, V lost 4 bases, and 10 bases had no gene match. This CDR3 region has 17 residues. The germline CDR1 and CDR2 sequences are MNHEY and SVGAGI. CDR3 sequence: CASSSQPGQGWQETQYF. The DNA of the CDR3 is TGTGCCAGCAGTTCCCAACCGGGACAGGGGTGGCAAGAGACCCAGTACTTC.

The chain couples TRBV12-3 or TRBV12-4 to TRBJ2-3, with 8 bases that match TRBD1. V was pared by 6 bases and J by 4 bases, with 15 bases of the junction left unmatched. The CDR3 is made up of 17 amino acids. CDR3 sequence (DNA): TGTGCCAGCAGCAACTATGGGGGCAGGGGGCAGGCAGATACGCAGTATTTT. Its protein product is CASSNYGGRGQADTQYF.